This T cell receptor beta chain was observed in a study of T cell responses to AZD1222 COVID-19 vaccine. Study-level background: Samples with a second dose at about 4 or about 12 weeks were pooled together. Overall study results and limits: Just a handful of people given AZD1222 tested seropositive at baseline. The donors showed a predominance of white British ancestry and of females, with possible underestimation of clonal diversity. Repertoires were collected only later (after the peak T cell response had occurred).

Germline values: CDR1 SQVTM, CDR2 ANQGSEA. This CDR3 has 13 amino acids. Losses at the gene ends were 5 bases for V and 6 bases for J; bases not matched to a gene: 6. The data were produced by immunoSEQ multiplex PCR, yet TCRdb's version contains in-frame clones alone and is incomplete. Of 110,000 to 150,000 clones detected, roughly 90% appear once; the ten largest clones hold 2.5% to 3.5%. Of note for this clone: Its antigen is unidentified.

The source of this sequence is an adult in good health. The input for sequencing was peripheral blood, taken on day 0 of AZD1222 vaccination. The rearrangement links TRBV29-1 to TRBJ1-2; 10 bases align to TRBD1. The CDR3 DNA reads TGCAGCGTTTCGGGACAGGGGCGGGATGGCTACACCTTC. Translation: CSVSGQGRDGYTF.